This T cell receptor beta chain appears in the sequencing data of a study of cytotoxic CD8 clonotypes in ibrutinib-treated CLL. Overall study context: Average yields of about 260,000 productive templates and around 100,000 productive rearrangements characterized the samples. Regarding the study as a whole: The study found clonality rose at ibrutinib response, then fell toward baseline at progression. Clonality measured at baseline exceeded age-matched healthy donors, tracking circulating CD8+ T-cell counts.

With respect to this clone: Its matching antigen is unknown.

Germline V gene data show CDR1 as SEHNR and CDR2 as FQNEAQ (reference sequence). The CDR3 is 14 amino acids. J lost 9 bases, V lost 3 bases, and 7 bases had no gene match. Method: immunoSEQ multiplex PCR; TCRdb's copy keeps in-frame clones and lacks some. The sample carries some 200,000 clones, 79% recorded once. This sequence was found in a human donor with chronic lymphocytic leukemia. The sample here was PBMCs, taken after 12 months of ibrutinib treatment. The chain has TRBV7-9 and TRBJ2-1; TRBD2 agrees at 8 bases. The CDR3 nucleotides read TGTGCCAGCAGCTTCTCAGGACTAGCCGGTGAGCAGTTCTTC. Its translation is CASSFSGLAGEQFF.